This passage covers 3 T cell receptor beta chains from one sample sequenced in a study of beta chain features in type 1 diabetes. All of the isolated RNA was reverse transcribed, so expressed TCRB transcripts were sequenced. Clones were sequenced by immunoSEQ multiplex PCR, and TCRdb holds only the in-frame ones, with some missing. The sample has roughly 310,000 clones, roughly 9.6% seen once. Sample: naive CD4+ T cells from blood. Receptors originate from a woman aged 25 to 39 in good health.

The rearrangement joins TRBV9 to TRBJ2-3; tentative D call: TRBD2 (6 bases). The CDR3 is 14 amino acids. Germline V gene lookup returns CDR1 SGDLS and CDR2 YYNGEE. The V and J ends lost 3 bases and 8 bases respectively, with 16 bases between them. CDR3 residues: CASSAGVTPFTQYF. CDR3 in DNA: TGTGCCAGCAGCGCGGGAGTTACCCCTTTTACGCAGTATTTT. Full variable domain (missing parts from reference TRBV9 and TRBJ2-3): DSGVTQTPKHLITATGQRVTLRCSPRSGDLSVYWYQQSLDQGLQFLIQYYNGEERAKGNILERFSAQQFPDLHSELNLSSLELGDSALYFCASSAGVTPFTQYFGPGTRLTVL.

CDR3: CAWRLTGDGTDTQYF. In DNA form, the CDR3 reads TGTGCCTGGAGATTAACGGGGGACGGGACAGATACGCAGTATTTT. The chain couples TRBV30 to TRBJ2-3; D possibly corresponds to TRBD2 (6 bases). V lost 3 bases, J lost 3 bases, and 16 bases lay in between. The CDR3 consists of 15 residues. CDR1 and CDR2 (germline): GTSNPN, SVGIG (reference sequence).

V usage is TRBV5-1 and J usage is TRBJ2-1, with D perhaps matching TRBD2 (5 bases). V lost 1 base and J 1 base, leaving 9 bases between the germline ends. Germline V gene data show CDR1 as SGHRS and CDR2 as YFSETQ. This CDR3 is 15 amino acids long. The CDR3 coding sequence is TGCGCCAGCAGCTTGATTCGGGGATCCTACAATGAGCAGTTCTTC. Its protein product is CASSLIRGSYNEQFF. The whole variable domain, filled in from reference TRBV5-1 and TRBJ2-1, reads KAGVTQTPRYLIKTRGQQVTLSCSPISGHRSVSWYQQTPGQGLQFLFEYFSETQRNKGNFPGRFSGRQFSNSRSEMNVSTLELGDSALYLCASSLIRGSYNEQFFGPGTRLTVL.